One sample yielded the 23 T cell receptor beta chains listed below, sequenced in a study of blood T cell repertoires in COVID-19 (dated by TCRdb to 2018 to 2021). The library was obtained by the immunoSEQ multiplex PCR assay. Sourced from immuneACCESS, this table was stored by TCRdb with only in-frame sequences that have V and J called. A share of the clones is absent; for the studies checked, an unresolved V gene accounts for under half, and the remainder has no known explanation. A total of more than 150,000 clones appear in this sample, 75% to 85% of them only once. The ten largest clonotypes hold more than 10% of the sample. The sample was peripheral blood. The receptors shown here come from a woman of 80 years or more with COVID-19, enrolled during active disease.

This chain connects TRBV3-1 (or the pseudogene TRBV3-2) to TRBJ2-5; TRBD2 matches at 13 bases. V was clipped by 1 base and J by 2 bases; unmatched bases: 4. Germline CDR1 LGHDT, CDR2 YNNKEL (reference sequence). CDR3 size: 17 residues. CDR3 DNA sequence: TGTGCCAGCAGCCAAGGACTAGCGGGGGGACCACAAGAGACCCAGTACTTC. It encodes CASSQGLAGGPQETQYF.

The gene calls are TRBV4-1 and TRBJ2-2; TRBD2 aligns across 9 bases. V gave up 4 bases and J gave up 3 bases; unmatched junction bases: 9. The V gene's germline CDR1 is MGHRA and CDR2 YSYEKL. CDR3 length: 17 amino acids. The CDR3, as DNA: TGCGCCAGCAGCCGGCTGGGCGGGGGGGCGGACACCGGGGAGCTGTTTTTT. This translates into CASSRLGGGADTGELFF.

This rearrangement joins TRBV4-3 to TRBJ2-3; the match to TRBD2 covers 12 bases. The CDR3 covers 15 residues. V trimming: 1 base; J trimming: 6 bases; junction bases outside the gene matches: 2. CDR1 and CDR2 (germline): LGHNA, YSLEER. The DNA of the CDR3 is TGCGCCAGCAGCCAAGGACTAGCGGGGGCCGATACGCAGTATTTT. Amino acid sequence: CASSQGLAGADTQYF.

This chain uses TRBV13 with TRBJ1-1; possible D gene TRBD1, 6 bases. V gave up 0 bases and J gave up 1 base, with 9 bases separating them. Germline CDR1 PRHDT, CDR2 FYEKMQ (reference sequence). This CDR3 has 15 residues. This CDR3 reads CASSLGPRGNTEAFF. Here the CDR3 DNA reads TGTGCCAGCAGCTTAGGCCCCAGGGGGAACACTGAAGCTTTCTTT. Full variable domain (outside the CDR3, taken from reference TRBV13 and TRBJ1-1): AAGVIQSPRHLIKEKRETATLKCYPIPRHDTVYWYQQGPGQDPQFLISFYEKMQSDKGSIPDRFSAQQFSDYHSELNMSSLELGDSALYFCASSLGPRGNTEAFFGQGTRLTVV.

The chain has TRBV5-6 and TRBJ2-3, with TRBD1 matching over 7 bases. Looked up from germline, CDR1 is SGHDT and CDR2 is YYEEEE. The CDR3 extends over 12 amino acids. Here the CDR3 DNA reads TGTGCATGCCGGGACAGATCAGGCACGCAGTATTTT. Its protein product is CACRDRSGTQYF.

The sample holds one count of this clone. Other nucleotide sequences in the sample specify the same CDR3. This chain joins TRBV6-2 or TRBV6-3 and TRBJ1-2; 7 bases are shared with TRBD1. Germline trimming cut 2 bases from V and 2 bases from J; bases unmatched to any gene: 5. The CDR3 consists of 15 residues. Germline V gene lookup returns CDR1 MNHEY and CDR2 SVGEGT. In DNA, the CDR3 is TGTGCCAGCAGTTACCCAGGGACAGCGAACTATGGCTACACCTTC. Its translation: CASSYPGTANYGYTF.

The chain combines TRBV5-1 with TRBJ2-7; 11 nucleotides line up with TRBD2. CDR1 and CDR2 from the germline V gene are SGHRS and YFSETQ. The trim removed 0 bases at V and 3 bases at J, leaving 8 bases unmatched. The CDR3 has 17 amino acids. CDR3 sequence reads: CASSLVSPSGGIYEQYF. CDR3 sequence (DNA): TGCGCCAGCAGCTTGGTCTCACCTAGCGGGGGGATCTACGAGCAGTACTTC. The full variable domain, in which reference TRBV5-1 and TRBJ2-7 provide the parts outside the CDR3, is KAGVTQTPRYLIKTRGQQVTLSCSPISGHRSVSWYQQTPGQGLQFLFEYFSETQRNKGNFPGRFSGRQFSNSRSEMNVSTLELGDSALYLCASSLVSPSGGIYEQYFGPGTRLTVT.

In this sample, this clone turned up once. The chain joins TRBV7-8 to TRBJ1-5; 7 bases match TRBD1. CDR3 size: 16 residues. The V segment lost 4 bases and the J segment 1 base; nucleotides outside the gene matches: 7. In germline, CDR1 is SGHVS, CDR2 FQNEAQ. CDR3 nucleotide sequence: TGTGCCAGCAGCTCCAGACAGGGTGTAAGCAATCAGCCCCAGCATTTT. It is translated as CASSSRQGVSNQPQHF.

The V gene is TRBV5-1, the J gene TRBJ2-7; 10 positions agree with TRBD2. The trim removed 5 bases at V and 0 bases at J, leaving 5 bases unmatched. The germline CDR1 and CDR2 sequences are SGHRS and YFSETQ. The CDR3 runs to 15 residues. The CDR3 DNA sequence: TGCGCCAGCAGGACGGGGACTAGCGACTCCTACGAGCAGTACTTC. Its translation is CASRTGTSDSYEQYF.

In its sample, this clone was seen once. The chain employs TRBV28 and TRBJ1-2; 9 bases match TRBD1. CDR3 length: 13 residues. Germline V CDR1 and CDR2: MDHEN, SYDVKM. V lost 8 bases and J lost 4; bases outside the gene matches: 5. CDR3 DNA: TGTGCCAGCTTCGGGGACAGGGCCTATGGCTACACCTTC. Residues: CASFGDRAYGYTF.

The V call is TRBV6-5, the J call TRBJ1-4; weak D call: TRBD1 (5 bases). V was clipped by 4 bases and J by 4 bases, with 10 bases between them. This CDR3 has 14 amino acids. The germline CDR1 and CDR2 sequences are MNHEY and SVGAGI. The CDR3 reads CASSSGLFNEKLFF. DNA for the CDR3: TGTGCCAGCAGTTCGGGACTGTTTAATGAAAAACTGTTTTTT.

The V and J genes are TRBV5-1 and TRBJ2-7; maybe TRBD1 (6 bases). Germline values: CDR1 SGHRS, CDR2 YFSETQ. This CDR3 is 15 amino acids long. V was trimmed by 4 bases and J by 2 bases, leaving 16 bases between them. CDR3 DNA: TGCGCCAGCAGCGTCGGTAGGACAGCGACCTACGAGCAGTACTTC. Amino acids: CASSVGRTATYEQYF.

Here the CDR3 reads CASSLVSAGANVLTF. Here the CDR3 DNA reads TGCGCCAGCAGCTTGGTTAGCGCGGGGGCCAACGTCCTGACTTTC. V and J are TRBV5-1 and TRBJ2-6; D may be TRBD2 (5 bases). This CDR3 comprises 15 residues. V gave up 0 bases and J gave up 4 bases, with 8 bases separating them. The V gene's germline CDR1 is SGHRS and CDR2 YFSETQ.

The genes are TRBV11-1 and TRBJ2-7; TRBD2 matches 8 bases. Germline trimming cut 5 bases from V and 3 bases from J; bases unmatched to any gene: 3. The CDR3 is 13 amino acids. The V gene's germline CDR1 is SGHAT and CDR2 FQDESV (reference sequence). The CDR3 DNA is TGTGCCAGCAGCCCGGGACTAGTCTACGAGCAGTACTTC. This sequence encodes CASSPGLVYEQYF.

The CDR3 coding sequence is TGTGCCAGCAGTACCGGGACAGGGGGTAAGGGCGAGCAGTACTTC. Its translation: CASSTGTGGKGEQYF. This chain joins TRBV6-2 or TRBV6-3 and TRBJ2-7; 11 bases fit TRBD1. V lost 5 bases to trimming and J lost 6 bases; unmatched junction nucleotides: 9. This CDR3 comprises 15 residues. The V gene's germline CDR1 is MNHEY and CDR2 SVGEGT.

V usage is TRBV5-1 and J usage is TRBJ1-1; no clear D gene. The V end was cut by 0 bases, the J end by 1 base, with 4 bases between. The CDR3 extends over 13 amino acids. CDR1 SGHRS and CDR2 YFSETQ come from the germline V gene. The CDR3 region is CASSLAWNTEAFF. The CDR3 nucleotides read TGCGCCAGCAGCTTGGCCTGGAACACTGAAGCTTTCTTT.

The gene calls are TRBV6-4 and TRBJ1-1; weak D call: TRBD1 (5 bases). V was trimmed by 5 bases and J by 0 bases, leaving 7 bases between them. The CDR3 runs to 13 residues. CDR1 is MRHNA, CDR2 SNTAGT, per germline. CDR3 nucleotides: TGTGCCAGCAGTAGGACACTGAACACTGAAGCTTTCTTT. It codes for CASSRTLNTEAFF.

V usage is TRBV19 and J usage is TRBJ2-1, with 12 bases lining up with TRBD2. The length of the CDR3 is 16 residues. J lost 8 bases, V lost 1 base, and 6 bases had no gene match. In germline, CDR1 is LNHDA, CDR2 SQIVND (reference sequence). This chain's CDR3 is CASSIGLAGVYYEQFF. The CDR3 coding sequence is TGTGCCAGTAGTATAGGACTAGCGGGAGTGTACTATGAGCAGTTCTTC. Complete variable domain (other parts from reference TRBV19 and TRBJ2-1): DGGITQSPKYLFRKEGQNVTLSCEQNLNHDAMYWYRQDPGQGLRLIYYSQIVNDFQKGDIAEGYSVSREKKESFPLTVTSAQKNPTAFYLCASSIGLAGVYYEQFFGPGTRLTVL.

The rearrangement links TRBV30 to TRBJ1-1, with D possibly TRBD1 on 6 matching bases. Germline V CDR1 and CDR2: GTSNPN, SVGIG (reference sequence). The CDR3 loop spans 13 amino acids. V was shortened by 5 bases and J by 5 bases, with 15 bases between the two germline ends. The CDR3 coding sequence is TGTGCCTGGGGAGAGGGGGTTGGTACTGAAGCTTTCTTT. It encodes CAWGEGVGTEAFF.

The genes are TRBV29-1 and TRBJ2-3, with D possibly matching TRBD2 (6 bases). CDR3 length: 14 residues. Germline loops: CDR1 SQVTM, CDR2 ANQGSEA. Trimming removed 1 base from V and 5 bases from J, with 13 bases in between. Written as DNA, the CDR3 is TGCAGCGTTGAAGGAGCCAGGGAGGTAGATACGCAGTATTTT. It codes for CSVEGAREVDTQYF.

The chain recombines TRBV11-2 with TRBJ2-7; D is ambiguous. Germline values: CDR1 SGHAT, CDR2 FQNNGV. Trimming removed 5 bases from V and 7 bases from J, with 15 bases in between. The length of the CDR3 is 13 residues. CDR3 bases: TGTGCCAGCAGCCCCGAGAGGTTGGGTGAGCAGTACTTC. It codes for CASSPERLGEQYF. The full variable domain, in which reference TRBV11-2 and TRBJ2-7 provide the parts outside the CDR3, is EAGVAQSPRYKIIEKRQSVAFWCNPISGHATLYWYQQILGQGPKLLIQFQNNGVVDDSQLPKDRFSAERLKGVDSTLKIQPAKLEDSAVYLCASSPERLGEQYFGPGTRLTVT.

The V gene is TRBV28, the J gene TRBJ2-4; 7 bases agree with TRBD2. Germline V gene lookup returns CDR1 MDHEN and CDR2 SYDVKM. V lost 2 bases and J lost 6; bases outside the gene matches: 7. The CDR3 spans 15 residues. The CDR3 DNA follows: TGTGCCAGCAGTTTAATTGGGGGAGGGAGAAACATTCAGTACTTC. Its translation: CASSLIGGGRNIQYF. Looking up the rest from reference TRBV28 and TRBJ2-4 gives the full variable domain: DVKVTQSSRYLVKRTGEKVFLECVQDMDHENMFWYRQDPGLGLRLIYFSYDVKMKEKGDIPEGYSVSREKKERFSLILESASTNQTSMYLCASSLIGGGRNIQYFGAGTRLSVL.

This clone was picked up a small number of times. The V and J genes are TRBV7-2 and TRBJ1-5; a weak D match, TRBD1 (6 bases). The CDR3 consists of 14 residues. With 5 bases removed from V and 4 bases from J, the gap between germline ends came to 12 bases. Germline CDR1 SGHTA, CDR2 FQGNSA. This CDR3 reads CASSPWTVNQPQHF. The CDR3 DNA reads TGTGCCAGCAGCCCATGGACAGTGAATCAGCCCCAGCATTTT. The whole variable domain, filled in from reference TRBV7-2 and TRBJ1-5, reads GAGVSQSPSNKVTEKGKDVELRCDPISGHTALYWYRQSLGQGLEFLIYFQGNSAPDKSGLPSDRFSAERTGGSVSTLTIQRTQQEDSAVYLCASSPWTVNQPQHFGDGTRLSIL.